This TCR beta chain emerged from a study of vaccination effects on CD4 cells after COVID-19. Whole-study context: Supplemented with around 9.3 IU/ml IL-2 and about 10 ug/ml peptides, a few million PBMC per well were kept in culture.

A note on this clone: What it binds is unknown.

When more than 9 days of culture had elapsed, CD4+ T cells were isolated. From March to December 2020, the person had a SARS-CoV-2 infection that was confirmed by PCR. Each person got two doses of an mRNA SARS-CoV-2 vaccine, BNT162b2 or mRNA-1273. The study's findings and limits: Following vaccination, convalescents' spike-reactive clones were mostly new ones induced by the vaccine.

This table comes from immunoSEQ multiplex PCR, and its TCRdb copy is limited to in-frame clones, with some not included. Of nearly 35,000 clones listed, 75% are singletons. The starting material was CD4+ T cells from PBMCs cultured without peptide, obtained after COVID-19 vaccination. This TCR came from a human donor who had a prior SARS-CoV-2 infection.

The CDR3 DNA follows: TGTGCCAGCAGCCGCGATGGCTACACCTTC. Protein: CASSRDGYTF. The V and J genes are TRBV6-6 and TRBJ1-2; D is unclear. The CDR3 is 10 residues long. The V gene lost 6 bases and the J gene lost 6 bases, with 5 bases spanning the gap. Germline CDR1 MNHNY, CDR2 SVGAGI (reference sequence).